These 3 T cell receptor beta chains originate from one sample sequenced in a study of cytomegalovirus exposure and HLA in healthy donors (dated by TCRdb to the late 2010s). The method was the immunoSEQ multiplex PCR assay. TCRdb took this table from immuneACCESS and kept in-frame rearrangements with V and J called. Such tables lack part of the clones; where checked against another copy, unresolved V genes explain under half of the gap, and the rest is unexplained. This sample is represented by about 160,000 clones; around 92% of them were singletons. The ten biggest clones cover 4.2% of the sample. The sequencing sample was made of PBMCs. The receptors here all came from a man younger than 35 in good health and CMV-seropositive.

This chain joins TRBV5-1 and TRBJ1-1; tentatively, D is TRBD1 (5 bases). This CDR3 comprises 14 residues. The germline V gene encodes CDR1 SGHRS and CDR2 YFSETQ. V gave up 2 bases and J gave up 3 bases, with 11 bases separating them. The CDR3 here is CASSFTGGDTEAFF. The CDR3 nucleotides read TGCGCCAGCAGCTTTACCGGGGGGGACACTGAAGCTTTCTTT.

This chain links TRBV4-1 with TRBJ2-3; 10 bases are shared with TRBD1. CDR3 length equals 16 residues. Germline V gives CDR1 MGHRA, CDR2 YSYEKL. V lost 1 base to trimming and J lost 5 bases; unmatched junction nucleotides: 6. CDR3 DNA: TGCGCCAGCAGCCAAGTCCCGACAGGGGGCCGAGATACGCAGTATTTT. Its protein is CASSQVPTGGRDTQYF.

The CDR3 reads CASSLGLGKGGTDTQYF. Written as DNA, the CDR3 is TGTGCCAGCAGTTTAGGATTAGGAAAGGGAGGCACAGATACGCAGTATTTT. The genes are TRBV27 and TRBJ2-3, with D perhaps TRBD2 (5 bases). V lost 2 bases to trimming and J lost 1 base, with 16 bases between them. This CDR3 comprises 17 residues. Germline lookup yields CDR1 MNHEY and CDR2 SMNVEV (reference sequence).